This paragraph covers one T cell receptor (beta chain) sequence. The antigen is not known. This record comes from a study of cytomegalovirus exposure and HLA in healthy donors. Study-level findings and limits: A later analysis linked some 17,000 TCR beta sequences to HLA alleles at 0.05 false discovery rate. It was assumed in the presence/absence analyses that sequencing depth was roughly uniform across donors.

PCR involved 60 Vbeta and 13 Jbeta primers. This table comes from immunoSEQ multiplex PCR, and its TCRdb copy is limited to in-frame clones, with some not included. This table has approximately 90,000 clones, around four fifths appearing once. Germline V gene lookup returns CDR1 MNHNS and CDR2 SASEGT. The CDR3 sequence is 15 residues long. Trimming stripped 1 base from V and 5 bases from J, with 15 bases between. What was sequenced was PBMCs. The TCR was taken from a woman aged 35 to 49 in good health and CMV-seronegative. The chain links TRBV6-1 to TRBJ2-7, with a tentative D call TRBD1 (6 bases). CDR3: CASSEDVPTGDEQYF. The DNA of the CDR3 is TGTGCCAGCAGTGAAGACGTGCCGACAGGCGACGAGCAGTACTTC.